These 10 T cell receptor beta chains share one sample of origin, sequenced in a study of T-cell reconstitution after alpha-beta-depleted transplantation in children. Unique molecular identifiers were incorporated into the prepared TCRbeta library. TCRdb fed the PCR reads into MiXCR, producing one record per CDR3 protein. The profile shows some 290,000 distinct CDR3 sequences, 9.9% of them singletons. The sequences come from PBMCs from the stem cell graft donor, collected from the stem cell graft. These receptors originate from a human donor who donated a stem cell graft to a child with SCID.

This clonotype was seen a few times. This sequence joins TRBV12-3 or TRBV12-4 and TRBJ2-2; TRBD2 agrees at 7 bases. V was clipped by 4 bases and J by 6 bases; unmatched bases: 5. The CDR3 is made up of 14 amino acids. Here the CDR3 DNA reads TGTGCCAGCAGTTCCGGACTAGTCCCCGGGGAGCTGTTTTTT. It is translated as CASSSGLVPGELFF.

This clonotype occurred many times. This CDR3 reads CASSQVWDGPYEQYF. The CDR3 bases are TGCGCCAGCAGCCAAGTGTGGGACGGACCCTACGAGCAGTACTTC. The chain carries TRBV4-1 and TRBJ2-7; D is tentatively TRBD1 or TRBD2 (5 bases each). The CDR3 consists of 15 residues. Trimming removed 1 base at V and 2 bases at J, with 12 bases between. Germline CDR1 MGHRA, CDR2 YSYEKL.

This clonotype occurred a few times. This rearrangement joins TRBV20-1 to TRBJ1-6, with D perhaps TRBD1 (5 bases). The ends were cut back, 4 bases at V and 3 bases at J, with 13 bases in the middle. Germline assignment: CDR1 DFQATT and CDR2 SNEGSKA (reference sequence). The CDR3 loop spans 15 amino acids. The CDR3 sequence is CSANRGTDYNSPLHF. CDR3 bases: TGCAGTGCTAATAGAGGGACGGACTATAATTCACCCCTCCACTTT.

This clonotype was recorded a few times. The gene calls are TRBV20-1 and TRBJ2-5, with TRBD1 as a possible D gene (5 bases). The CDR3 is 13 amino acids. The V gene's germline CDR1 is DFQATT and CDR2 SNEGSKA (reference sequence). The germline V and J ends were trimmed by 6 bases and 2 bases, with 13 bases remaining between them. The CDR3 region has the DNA TGCAGTGCCCCGGACAAGACTCAAGAGACCCAGTACTTC. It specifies CSAPDKTQETQYF.

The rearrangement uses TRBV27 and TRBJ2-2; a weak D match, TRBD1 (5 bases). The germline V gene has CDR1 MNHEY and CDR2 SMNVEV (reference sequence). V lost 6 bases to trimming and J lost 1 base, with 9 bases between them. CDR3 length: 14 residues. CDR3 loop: CASRTTGNTGELFF. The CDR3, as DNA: TGTGCCAGCAGAACTACAGGGAACACCGGGGAGCTGTTTTTT.

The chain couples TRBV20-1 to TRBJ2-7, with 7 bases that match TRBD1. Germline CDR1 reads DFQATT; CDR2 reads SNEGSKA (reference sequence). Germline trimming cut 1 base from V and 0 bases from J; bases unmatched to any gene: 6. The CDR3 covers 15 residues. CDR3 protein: CSARGPGQFSYEQYF. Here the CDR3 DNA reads TGCAGTGCTAGAGGGCCGGGACAGTTCTCCTACGAGCAGTACTTC.

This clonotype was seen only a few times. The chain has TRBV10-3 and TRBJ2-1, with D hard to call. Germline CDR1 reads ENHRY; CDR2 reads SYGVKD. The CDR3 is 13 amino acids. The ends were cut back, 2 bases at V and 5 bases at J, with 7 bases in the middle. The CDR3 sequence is CAISEPGDNEQFF. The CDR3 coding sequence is TGTGCCATCAGTGAGCCAGGAGACAATGAGCAGTTCTTC.

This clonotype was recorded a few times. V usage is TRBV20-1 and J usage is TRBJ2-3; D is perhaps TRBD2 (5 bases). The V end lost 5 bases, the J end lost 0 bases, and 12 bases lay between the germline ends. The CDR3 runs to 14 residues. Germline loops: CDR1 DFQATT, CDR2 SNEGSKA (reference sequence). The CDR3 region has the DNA TGCAGTGCTCCAGGACTGGCTAGCACAGATACGCAGTATTTT. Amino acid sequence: CSAPGLASTDTQYF.

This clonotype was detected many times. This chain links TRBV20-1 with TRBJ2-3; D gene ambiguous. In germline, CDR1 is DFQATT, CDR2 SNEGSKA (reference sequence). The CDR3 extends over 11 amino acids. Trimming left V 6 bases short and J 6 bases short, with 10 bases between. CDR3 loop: CSAAPLDTQYF. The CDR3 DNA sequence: TGCAGTGCCGCCCCACTGGATACGCAGTATTTT.

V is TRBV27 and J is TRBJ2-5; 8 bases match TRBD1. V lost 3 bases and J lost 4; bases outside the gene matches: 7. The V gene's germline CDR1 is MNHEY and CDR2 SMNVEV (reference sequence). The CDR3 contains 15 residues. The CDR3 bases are TGTGCCAGCAGTTTCGGACAGGGTGAAGGAGAGACCCAGTACTTC. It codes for CASSFGQGEGETQYF.